Shown below are 12 T cell receptor beta chains from a single sample sequenced in a study of human T cells and chemical hapten exposure. As for time point: patch test 1, 2 weeks after DPC sensitization. Treatment reported: therapeutic diphenylcyclopropenone sensitization with weekly scalp DPC. TCRdb recomputed calls from the RACE reads with MiXCR, one row per CDR3 protein. The table records fewer than 95,000 distinct CDR3 sequences, roughly a tenth of them present only once. Source: whole blood, taken in connection with sensitization to the hapten diphenylcyclopropenone (DPC). These receptors all stem from a man aged 35 to 55 with alopecia areata. Some clones in this sample may be carry-over from other donors' samples.

The chain uses TRBV12-3 or TRBV12-4 and TRBJ2-7; the D is unclear. CDR3 length: 14 residues. Trimming pared 2 bases from V and 7 bases from J, leaving 15 bases between. Here the CDR3 DNA reads TGTGCCAGCAGTTTATGGGTAGGACCTGAGGAGCAGTACTTC. Residues: CASSLWVGPEEQYF.

There are a few counts of this clonotype. V gene TRBV19 combines with J gene TRBJ2-5; D gene ambiguous. This CDR3 has 16 residues. Per germline, CDR1 LNHDA and CDR2 SQIVND (reference sequence). Trimming cost V 1 base and J 2 bases, with 14 bases left between them. CDR3 residues: CASSIGEVGPQETQYF. The CDR3 DNA sequence: TGTGCCAGTAGTATAGGAGAGGTCGGTCCGCAAGAGACCCAGTACTTC. The full variable domain, completed using reference TRBV19 and TRBJ2-5, is DGGITQSPKYLFRKEGQNVTLSCEQNLNHDAMYWYRQDPGQGLRLIYYSQIVNDFQKGDIAEGYSVSREKKESFPLTVTSAQKNPTAFYLCASSIGEVGPQETQYFGPGTRLLVL.

This clonotype was counted at least ten times. V and J are TRBV20-1 and TRBJ2-3; no definite D call. With 1 base removed from V and 4 bases from J, the gap between germline ends came to 6 bases. This CDR3 region has 12 residues. The V gene's germline CDR1 is DFQATT and CDR2 SNEGSKA (reference sequence). Written as DNA, the CDR3 is TGCAGTGCTAGAGCCAGAGCAGATACGCAGTATTTT. Its protein product is CSARARADTQYF.

This clonotype was detected many times. The V gene is TRBV6-5, the J gene TRBJ2-4; D gene ambiguous. The CDR3 totals 15 residues. V was pared by 5 bases and J by 0 bases, with 11 bases between. CDR1 MNHEY and CDR2 SVGAGI come from the germline V gene. This CDR3 reads CASSRVELAKNIQYF. CDR3 sequence (DNA): TGTGCCAGCAGTAGGGTCGAGCTAGCCAAAAACATTCAGTACTTC.

The chain recombines TRBV6-2 or TRBV6-3 with TRBJ2-2; 7 nucleotides agree with TRBD2. The CDR3 contains 13 residues. V shed 2 bases, J shed 6 bases, and the junction held 0 bases outside the gene matches. The germline V gene encodes CDR1 MNHEY and CDR2 SVGEGT. This CDR3 is CASSYGGAGELFF. The DNA of the CDR3 is TGTGCCAGCAGTTACGGGGGGGCCGGGGAGCTGTTTTTT.

The J gene is TRBJ2-2, the V gene TRBV30, with D maybe TRBD1 (6 bases). The CDR3 runs to 13 residues. Germline loops: CDR1 GTSNPN, CDR2 SVGIG (reference sequence). Trimming stripped 2 bases from V and 4 bases from J, with 8 bases between. The CDR3 here is CAWSRTATGELFF. CDR3 nucleotide sequence: TGTGCCTGGAGTCGGACAGCCACCGGGGAGCTGTTTTTT.

The chain recombines TRBV20-1 with TRBJ2-7; D not resolved. Germline CDR1 and CDR2: DFQATT and SNEGSKA (reference sequence). Trimming left V 6 bases short and J 2 bases short, with 8 bases between. This CDR3 spans 11 amino acids. CDR3 sequence: CSAPVPYEQYV. The CDR3, as DNA: TGCAGTGCCCCCGTCCCCTACGAGCAGTACGTC.

This chain uses TRBV7-2 with TRBJ2-1; 7 bases line up with TRBD1. J was trimmed by 11 bases and V by 5 bases; bases with no gene match: 6. This CDR3 comprises 12 residues. CDR1 is SGHTA and CDR2 is FQGNSA in the germline V gene. This CDR3 reads CASSRGTAKQFF. For the CDR3, the DNA is TGTGCCAGCAGCCGAGGGACAGCGAAGCAGTTCTTC.

The V and J genes are TRBV29-1 and TRBJ2-1; 13 bases agree with TRBD2. Trimming removed 8 bases from V and 9 bases from J; junction bases left unmatched: 7. The CDR3 totals 13 residues. Germline CDR1 SQVTM, CDR2 ANQGSEA. The CDR3 loop reads CSRTSGSFGEQFF. CDR3 in DNA: TGCAGCCGGACTAGCGGGAGTTTCGGTGAGCAGTTCTTC.

This clonotype has at least ten counts. The chain employs TRBV30 and TRBJ1-5, with D perhaps TRBD1 (6 bases). This CDR3 contains 13 residues. Per germline, CDR1 GTSNPN and CDR2 SVGIG (reference sequence). Trimming left V 3 bases short and J 4 bases short, with 10 bases between. The CDR3 nucleotides are TGTGCCTGGAGCCTAACAGGGAATCAGCCCCAGCATTTT. As protein: CAWSLTGNQPQHF. Full variable domain (remainder filled in from reference TRBV30 and TRBJ1-5): SQTIHQWPATLVQPVGSPLSLECTVEGTSNPNLYWYRQAAGRGLQLLFYSVGIGQISSEVPQNLSASRPQDRQFILSSKKLLLSDSGFYLCAWSLTGNQPQHFGDGTRLSIL.

The V call is TRBV27, the J call TRBJ2-3; 13 bases are shared with TRBD2. This CDR3 has 17 residues. Germline loops: CDR1 MNHEY, CDR2 SMNVEV (reference sequence). Germline trimming cut 6 bases from V and 2 bases from J; bases unmatched to any gene: 8. In DNA, the CDR3 is TGTGCCAGCAGCCCTCTACTAGCGGGAGGGCCCACAGATACGCAGTATTTT. Translating it yields CASSPLLAGGPTDTQYF.

This clonotype was detected ten times or more. The V and J genes are TRBV7-2 and TRBJ1-1; TRBD1 is a possible D gene (6 bases). The CDR3 runs 14 residues. V was trimmed by 2 bases and J by 11 bases, leaving 18 bases between them. Germline values: CDR1 SGHTA, CDR2 FQGNSA. CDR3 residues: CASSLKGGALDAFF. Here the CDR3 DNA reads TGTGCCAGCAGCTTAAAGGGGGGGGCGCTCGACGCTTTCTTT.